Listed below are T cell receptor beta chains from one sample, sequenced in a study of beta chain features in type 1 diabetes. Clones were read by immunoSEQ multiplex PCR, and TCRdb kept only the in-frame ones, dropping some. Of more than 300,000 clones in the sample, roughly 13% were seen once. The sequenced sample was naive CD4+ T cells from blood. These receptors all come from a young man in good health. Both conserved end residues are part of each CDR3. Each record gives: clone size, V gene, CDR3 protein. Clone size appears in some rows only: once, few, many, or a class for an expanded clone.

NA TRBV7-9 CASSWKSGRATGELFF
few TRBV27 CASRPQGGGQPQHF
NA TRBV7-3 CASSLPSTDTQYF
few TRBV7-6 CASSLQTGGSNQPQHF
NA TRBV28 CASRKGRGTYEQYF
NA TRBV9 CASSVGLAGGINEQFF
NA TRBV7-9 CASSFGDREQETQYF
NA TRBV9 CASSVEISGWNEQFF
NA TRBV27 CASKSIAGSFHNEQFF
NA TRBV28 CASSGDRGEKLFF
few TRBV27 CASSLFTRGRTRTGELFF
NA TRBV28 CASSSPRTGLWVDEQFF
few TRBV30 CAWSVPPASYGYTF
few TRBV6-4 CASTGFRSYEQYF
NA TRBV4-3 CASSLTSGGAYDTQYF
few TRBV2 CASSEVEGIQPQHF
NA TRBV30 CAWSRQRGAGELFF
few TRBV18 CASSPPLVRDGYTF
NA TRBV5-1 CASSQGTGGTETQYF
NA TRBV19 CASSRLAGISYNEQFF
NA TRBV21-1 CASSAHLARDRGNTEAFF
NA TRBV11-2 CASSLAGGARDTQYF
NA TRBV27 CASSLFRQNTEAFF
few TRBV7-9 CASSFQENTEAFF
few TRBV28 CASSTAGKNTEAFF
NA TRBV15 CATSRRTGSTDTQYF
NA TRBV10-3 CAIGGQSTDTQYF
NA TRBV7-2 CASSSPYRGHEQYF
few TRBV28 CASSLSGTALNYGYTF
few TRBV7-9 CASSGAMASVYQETQYF
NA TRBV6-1 CALSGTGGNTIYF
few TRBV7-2 CASSLTRRQGRNYGYTF
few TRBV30 CAWRGRVDQPQHF
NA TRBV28 CASTPGQETQYF
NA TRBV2 CASSRQGRADTQYF
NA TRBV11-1 CASRNSRRGIDTQYF
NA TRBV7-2 CASSPQTVPEKLFF
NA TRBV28 CASSLQAGELFF
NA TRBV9 CASSPTGGGPSLEQYF
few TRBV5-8 CASSNSAGGTGNEQFF
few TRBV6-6 CASSGAGGHTGELFF
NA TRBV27 CASSLRENYEQYF
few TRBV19 CASSDRTGNTEAFF
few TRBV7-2 CASSLSHNQPQHF
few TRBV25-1 CASSEYRAKETQYF
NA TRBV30 CAGDKSSYNEQFF
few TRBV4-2 CASSQILAGGYNEQFF
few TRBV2 CASSLRETNEKLFF
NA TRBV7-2 CASSWTGGANTGELFF
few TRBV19 CASSIESGTTNTGELFF
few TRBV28 CASSPPSGSSDTQYF
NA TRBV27 CASMQDRGRTEAFF
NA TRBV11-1 CASSHEQGTYEQYF
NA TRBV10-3 CAILDTGGYNEQFF
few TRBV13 CASSFQGIHEQYF
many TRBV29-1 CSAVRAYEQYF
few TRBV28 CASSIGTGGAFF
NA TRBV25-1 CASSEATGTQPQHF
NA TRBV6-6 CASSPYSNQPQHF